A single sample is the source of the 9 T cell receptor beta chains below, sequenced in a study of cytomegalovirus exposure and HLA in healthy donors (dated by TCRdb to about 2017). Library preparation employed the immunoSEQ multiplex PCR assay. A mixture of 60 forward primers for TCR Vbeta segments and 13 reverse primers for TCR Jbeta segments was used in the multiplex PCR. TCRdb carries this immuneACCESS record with in-frame sequences only. Its versions omit some clonotypes, under half of them owing to an unresolved V gene in the studies checked, with the rest unexplained. Here the sample has 200,000 to 250,000 clones; under 90% occur a single time. The ten largest clones take up 1% to 1.5% of the sample. The sequencing sample was made of PBMCs. These receptors all come from a human donor in good health.

Notes on this clone: The sample has other DNA sequences that encode this CDR3 too. The chain is built from TRBV5-1 and TRBJ1-1; D is unclear. Germline V gives CDR1 SGHRS, CDR2 YFSETQ. The CDR3 has 14 residues. The ends were cut back, 0 bases at V and 1 base at J, with 7 bases in the middle. The CDR3 spells CASSLAGENTEAFF. The CDR3 DNA sequence: TGCGCCAGCAGCTTGGCCGGGGAGAACACTGAAGCTTTCTTT.

The rearrangement uses TRBV9 and TRBJ2-7, with D tentatively TRBD2 (6 bases). The CDR3 covers 13 residues. Germline-derived CDR1 and CDR2 are SGDLS and YYNGEE. V was cut by 4 bases and J by 7 bases, with 15 bases left in between. The CDR3 DNA is TGTGCCAGCAGCTCCTGGCCGGAGGGGGAGCAGTACTTC. Translating it yields CASSSWPEGEQYF.

The chain carries TRBV18 and TRBJ2-5; weak D call: TRBD1 (6 bases). Trimming left V 5 bases short and J 2 bases short, with 15 bases between. This CDR3 comprises 15 residues. Germline V gives CDR1 KGHSH, CDR2 LQKENI. The CDR3 nucleotides read TGTGCCAGCTCAGATACAGGGAACATACAAGAGACCCAGTACTTC. This sequence encodes CASSDTGNIQETQYF.

J is TRBJ2-3 and V is TRBV13, with D unclear. The CDR3 length is 12 residues. Germline CDR1 PRHDT, CDR2 FYEKMQ (reference sequence). V was clipped by 5 bases and J by 0 bases, with 3 bases between them. CDR3 in amino acids: CASSQSTDTQYF. CDR3 nucleotides: TGTGCCAGCAGCCAGAGCACAGATACGCAGTATTTT. Full variable domain (rest looked up from reference TRBV13 and TRBJ2-3): AAGVIQSPRHLIKEKRETATLKCYPIPRHDTVYWYQQGPGQDPQFLISFYEKMQSDKGSIPDRFSAQQFSDYHSELNMSSLELGDSALYFCASSQSTDTQYFGPGTRLTVL.

The chain links TRBV7-9 to TRBJ2-7; 7 nucleotides agree with TRBD1. Germline V CDR1 and CDR2: SEHNR, FQNEAQ (reference sequence). The V and J ends lost 5 bases and 2 bases, in that order; junction bases with no gene match: 12. The CDR3 sequence is 16 residues long. CDR3: CASSPDLGTVAYEQYF. Here the CDR3 DNA reads TGTGCCAGCAGCCCAGACCTAGGGACAGTGGCCTACGAGCAGTACTTC. The full variable domain, completed using reference TRBV7-9 and TRBJ2-7, is DTGVSQNPRHKITKRGQNVTFRCDPISEHNRLYWYRQTLGQGPEFLTYFQNEAQLEKSRLLSDRFSAERPKGSFSTLEIQRTEQGDSAMYLCASSPDLGTVAYEQYFGPGTRLTVT.

V is TRBV9 and J is TRBJ1-6; 9 bases match TRBD1. The CDR3 is made up of 14 amino acids. Unmatched junction bases numbered 1, after V lost 0 bases and J lost 9 bases. Germline CDR1 reads SGDLS; CDR2 reads YYNGEE. CDR3 nucleotides: TGTGCCAGCAGCGTAGGGGACAGGGCTTCACCCCTCCACTTT. It encodes CASSVGDRASPLHF.

The chain recombines TRBV6-1 with TRBJ2-5; 12 positions match TRBD2. Germline loops: CDR1 MNHNS, CDR2 SASEGT. The CDR3 has 15 residues. V was clipped by 6 bases and J by 5 bases; unmatched bases: 7. The CDR3: CASSGLAGRTETQYF. In DNA, the CDR3 is TGTGCCAGCAGCGGACTAGCGGGACGTACGGAGACCCAGTACTTC.

The genes are TRBV6-1 and TRBJ2-5; D perhaps matches TRBD2 (5 bases). Germline lookup yields CDR1 MNHNS and CDR2 SASEGT. Trimming removed 5 bases from V and 7 bases from J, with 20 bases in between. This CDR3 is built from 15 residues. The CDR3 is CASSPEHAPAGTQYF. CDR3 coding DNA: TGTGCCAGCAGTCCTGAGCATGCCCCCGCGGGGACCCAGTACTTC.

The chain employs TRBV6-5 and TRBJ1-1; maybe TRBD1 (5 bases). The CDR3 has 13 residues. Germline loops: CDR1 MNHEY, CDR2 SVGAGI. V lost 7 bases to trimming and J lost 1 base, with 10 bases between them. The CDR3 spells CASKIGQNTEAFF. The CDR3 nucleotides are TGTGCCAGCAAAATAGGACAGAACACTGAAGCTTTCTTT.